These 25 T cell receptor beta chains came from one sample sequenced in a study of T-cell memory formation after mild COVID-19. Each CDR3 protein is one row after TCRdb ran MiXCR on the 5' RACE reads. The table includes about 340,000 distinct CDR3 sequences, 20% to 25% detected once. Sequencing was performed on PBMCs or a T cell subset sorted from them (not recorded which). The receptors come from a man between 18 and 35 years old who had mild COVID-19 (a few samples of this study predate the infection). Cell type and time point are not known.

V and J are TRBV7-9 and TRBJ2-1; no reliable D call. V shed 2 bases and J shed 6 bases, with 8 bases lying between them. The CDR3 is 13 amino acids. Germline assignment: CDR1 SEHNR and CDR2 FQNEAQ (reference sequence). The CDR3 region has the DNA TGTGCCAGCAGCTTACCCTGGAGCAATGAGCAGTTCTTC. Translating it yields CASSLPWSNEQFF.

This chain connects TRBV7-9 to TRBJ2-7, with 9 bases matching TRBD1. The germline gives CDR1 SEHNR, CDR2 FQNEAQ (reference sequence). The length of the CDR3 is 14 residues. With 5 bases clipped from V and 3 bases from J, the junction kept 5 bases outside the gene matches. The CDR3 spells CASSPGQGYYEQYF. In DNA, the CDR3 is TGTGCCAGCAGCCCGGGACAGGGCTACTACGAGCAGTACTTC. Full variable domain (outside the CDR3, taken from reference TRBV7-9 and TRBJ2-7): DTGVSQNPRHKITKRGQNVTFRCDPISEHNRLYWYRQTLGQGPEFLTYFQNEAQLEKSRLLSDRFSAERPKGSFSTLEIQRTEQGDSAMYLCASSPGQGYYEQYFGPGTRLTVT.

The gene calls are TRBV6-1 and TRBJ2-2; 7 nucleotides align to TRBD1. This CDR3 contains 14 residues. Germline CDR1 MNHNS, CDR2 SASEGT. Trimming removed 5 bases from V and 2 bases from J; junction bases left unmatched: 2. CDR3 nucleotide sequence: TGTGCCAGCAGTACAGGGGTTAACACCGGGGAGCTGTTTTTT. It yields the protein CASSTGVNTGELFF.

V and J are TRBV20-1 and TRBJ2-1; 9 bases fit TRBD2. Germline CDR1 reads DFQATT; CDR2 reads SNEGSKA (reference sequence). The CDR3 is 17 amino acids. The V and J ends lost 4 bases and 0 bases, in that order; junction bases with no gene match: 10. The chain's CDR3 is CSANGASGVSSYNEQFF. Written as DNA, the CDR3 is TGCAGTGCTAACGGGGCTAGCGGGGTCAGCTCCTACAATGAGCAGTTCTTC.

This clonotype was recorded a few times. The gene calls are TRBV9 and TRBJ2-1; 12 bases match TRBD1. Trimming cost V 3 bases and J 8 bases; bases outside gene matches: 9. The CDR3 loop spans 16 amino acids. From germline, CDR1 is SGDLS and CDR2 YYNGEE. The CDR3 here is CASSERLGQGADEQFF. CDR3 nucleotide sequence: TGTGCCAGCAGCGAGAGGTTGGGACAGGGGGCCGATGAGCAGTTCTTC. The full variable domain, its missing parts supplied by reference TRBV9 and TRBJ2-1, is DSGVTQTPKHLITATGQRVTLRCSPRSGDLSVYWYQQSLDQGLQFLIQYYNGEERAKGNILERFSAQQFPDLHSELNLSSLELGDSALYFCASSERLGQGADEQFFGPGTRLTVL.

The chain employs TRBV4-1 and TRBJ2-3; D unresolved. The V end was cut by 1 base, the J end by 4 bases, with 9 bases between. This CDR3 has 14 amino acids. The germline CDR1 and CDR2 sequences are MGHRA and YSYEKL. Here the CDR3 DNA reads TGCGCCAGCAGCCAAGTACTTTATCCAGATACGCAGTATTTT. This gives the protein CASSQVLYPDTQYF.

This clonotype has at least ten counts. The genes are TRBV12-3 or TRBV12-4 and TRBJ1-2; 7 nucleotides agree with TRBD1. The ends lost 5 bases at V and 4 bases at J; junction bases unmatched: 1. This CDR3 is 12 amino acids long. In DNA form, the CDR3 reads TGTGCCAGCAGTCGGGACAGCTATGGCTACACCTTC. This translates into CASSRDSYGYTF.

This clonotype was counted a single time. The gene calls are TRBV9 and TRBJ2-1, with no clear D. Trimming took 2 bases from V and 5 from J, leaving 14 bases between them. The CDR3 loop spans 15 amino acids. Looked up from germline, CDR1 is SGDLS and CDR2 is YYNGEE. The CDR3 DNA is TGTGCCAGCAGCGTCGGAGACTCCTCAGACAATGAGCAGTTCTTC. This encodes CASSVGDSSDNEQFF.

This clonotype was observed a handful of times. The chain couples TRBV10-3 to TRBJ2-3; TRBD1 aligns across 9 bases. This CDR3 is built from 16 residues. V trimming: 2 bases; J trimming: 5 bases; junction bases outside the gene matches: 8. Germline V gives CDR1 ENHRY, CDR2 SYGVKD. CDR3 bases: TGTGCCATCAGTGAGGGGGACAGGGAAGTCCAAGATACGCAGTATTTT. Its protein product is CAISEGDREVQDTQYF.

This clonotype was detected ten times or more. The chain combines TRBV5-1 with TRBJ2-1; TRBD2 agrees at 11 bases. Germline V gene sequence: CDR1 SGHRS, CDR2 YFSETQ. CDR3 length: 16 amino acids. The V segment lost 6 bases and the J segment 4 bases; nucleotides outside the gene matches: 9. The CDR3 DNA follows: TGCGCCAGCAAAACTAGCGGGGGAGCCGCTTACAATGAGCAGTTCTTC. Its protein is CASKTSGGAAYNEQFF. The full variable domain, in which reference TRBV5-1 and TRBJ2-1 provide the parts outside the CDR3, is KAGVTQTPRYLIKTRGQQVTLSCSPISGHRSVSWYQQTPGQGLQFLFEYFSETQRNKGNFPGRFSGRQFSNSRSEMNVSTLELGDSALYLCASKTSGGAAYNEQFFGPGTRLTVL.

The sample holds a few counts of this clonotype. The chain recombines TRBV5-4 with TRBJ2-2; no definite D call. The length of the CDR3 is 15 residues. CDR1 and CDR2 from the germline V gene are SGHNT and YYREEE (reference sequence). Trimming shortened V by 0 bases and J by 6 bases, and 12 bases separated the two germline ends. The CDR3 region has the DNA TGTGCCAGCAGCTTGGGCCGCACCACCCCCGGGGAGCTGTTTTTT. It translates to CASSLGRTTPGELFF.

The V and J genes are TRBV12-3 or TRBV12-4 and TRBJ2-7, with 7 bases aligning to TRBD1. This CDR3 spans 14 amino acids. The V segment lost 2 bases and the J segment 3 bases; nucleotides outside the gene matches: 4. CDR3 sequence (DNA): TGTGCCAGCAGTTTAACGGCAGGGGGCTACGAGCAGTACGTC. Translating it yields CASSLTAGGYEQYV.

This clonotype was counted between two and nine times. This chain connects TRBV20-1 to TRBJ1-2; D uncertain. This CDR3 contains 14 residues. V was clipped by 3 bases and J by 4 bases, with 15 bases between them. CDR1 is DFQATT, CDR2 SNEGSKA, per germline (reference sequence). CDR3 nucleotides: TGCAGTGCTAGGTCCCACGAAGGTCTCTATGGCTACACCTTC. Translating gives CSARSHEGLYGYTF.

This clonotype was detected only a few times. CDR3 loop: CASGQGVPPLHF. The CDR3 coding sequence is TGTGCCAGCGGACAGGGCGTTCCACCCCTCCACTTT. V usage is TRBV2 and J usage is TRBJ1-6, with 8 bases lining up with TRBD1. The CDR3 contains 12 residues. After removal of 8 bases from V and 11 bases from J, the junction contained 5 bases not matched to a gene. Per germline, CDR1 SNHLY and CDR2 FYNNEI.

This chain links TRBV21-1 with TRBJ2-5; the listed D gene, TRBD1, was not tested against the DNA. TRBV21-1 counts as a pseudogene. The CDR3 has 15 residues. This CDR3 reads CASRIDPDLCETQYF. The CDR3 DNA is TGTGCCAGCAGAATAGACCCTGATCTATGCGAGACCCAGTACTTC.

This clonotype was found a few times. V usage is TRBV7-9 and J usage is TRBJ1-1; D unresolved. In germline, CDR1 is SEHNR, CDR2 FQNEAQ (reference sequence). The CDR3 is made up of 17 amino acids. The V end was cut by 6 bases, the J end by 3 bases, with 23 bases between. Written as DNA, the CDR3 is TGTGCCAGCAGGCCACGGTGGGATCGTGTTAAACACACTGAAGCTTTCTTT. Protein sequence: CASRPRWDRVKHTEAFF.

V is TRBV3-1 and J is TRBJ2-5, with 7 positions matching TRBD2. In germline, CDR1 is LGHDT, CDR2 YNNKEL (reference sequence). This CDR3 region has 15 residues. The trim removed 0 bases at V and 4 bases at J, leaving 5 bases unmatched. The CDR3 here is CASSQDLGGRETQYF. The DNA of the CDR3 is TGTGCCAGCAGCCAAGATCTCGGGGGGAGAGAGACCCAGTACTTC.

The V and J genes are TRBV28 and TRBJ2-1; 8 bases match TRBD1. Germline V gene sequence: CDR1 MDHEN, CDR2 SYDVKM. J lost 12 bases, V lost 3 bases, and 10 bases had no gene match. The CDR3 runs 14 residues. The CDR3 DNA reads as TGTGCCAGCAGTTTGACAGGGGCCCCCCTACGGCAGTTCTTC. It codes for CASSLTGAPLRQFF. Complete variable domain (other parts from reference TRBV28 and TRBJ2-1): DVKVTQSSRYLVKRTGEKVFLECVQDMDHENMFWYRQDPGLGLRLIYFSYDVKMKEKGDIPEGYSVSREKKERFSLILESASTNQTSMYLCASSLTGAPLRQFFGPGTRLTVL.

This clonotype has at least ten counts. The rearrangement joins TRBV29-1 to TRBJ2-7; D is perhaps TRBD2 (5 bases). This CDR3 is built from 11 residues. Germline CDR1 SQVTM, CDR2 ANQGSEA. The V and J ends lost 7 bases and 5 bases respectively, with 12 bases between them. CDR3 protein: CSARAWDEQYF. CDR3 coding DNA: TGCAGCGCGAGGGCTTGGGACGAGCAGTACTTC.

This chain links TRBV5-1 with TRBJ1-5, with 9 bases lining up with TRBD1. CDR1 SGHRS and CDR2 YFSETQ come from the germline V gene. The CDR3 contains 15 residues. V dropped 3 bases and J dropped 1; count of bases not matched to a gene: 2. CDR3 amino acids: CASSWTGASNQPQHF. In DNA form, the CDR3 reads TGCGCCAGCAGCTGGACAGGGGCCAGCAATCAGCCCCAGCATTTT.

This clonotype was detected only a few times. The V and J genes are TRBV29-1 and TRBJ2-3, with D tentatively TRBD1 or TRBD2 (7 bases each). This CDR3 region has 14 residues. The germline V gene has CDR1 SQVTM and CDR2 ANQGSEA. V was trimmed by 5 bases and J by 3 bases, leaving 15 bases between them. CDR3 sequence (DNA): TGCAGCGTTCGCGGCAGGGGGGGGACAGATACGCAGTATTTT. Amino acids: CSVRGRGGTDTQYF.

V gene TRBV6-6 combines with J gene TRBJ2-3, with D perhaps matching TRBD2 (6 bases). Looked up from germline, CDR1 is MNHNY and CDR2 is SVGAGI (reference sequence). V gave up 8 bases and J gave up 2 bases, with 11 bases separating them. The CDR3 has 13 amino acids. The CDR3 sequence: CASGAGPTDTQYF. For the CDR3, the DNA is TGTGCCAGCGGCGCGGGGCCCACAGATACGCAGTATTTT.

V gene TRBV7-2 combines with J gene TRBJ2-1; D is uncertain. CDR3 length: 16 amino acids. Germline V gene sequence: CDR1 SGHTA, CDR2 FQGNSA. V lost 5 bases and J 0 bases, leaving 14 bases between the germline ends. CDR3 DNA: TGTGCCAGCAGCGCAACCGCAGGTTACTCCTACAATGAGCAGTTCTTC. Encoded protein: CASSATAGYSYNEQFF.

This clonotype was detected a few times. The rearrangement uses TRBV7-2 and TRBJ2-5; D call uncertain. The germline V gene encodes CDR1 SGHTA and CDR2 FQGNSA. The CDR3 totals 13 residues. The ends were cut back, 4 bases at V and 2 bases at J, with 8 bases in the middle. In nucleotides, the CDR3 is TGTGCCAGCAGCTGGGATCCACAAGAGACCCAGTACTTC. It is translated as CASSWDPQETQYF.

This clonotype was seen a handful of times. The chain employs TRBV4-3 and TRBJ1-3, with unresolved D. The CDR3 covers 16 residues. V was shortened by 0 bases and J by 1 base, with 10 bases between the two germline ends. Germline CDR1 reads LGHNA; CDR2 reads YSLEER. Here the CDR3 DNA reads TGCGCCAGCAGCCAAGATTTAGGAGGTTCTGGAAACACCATATATTTT. Translated: CASSQDLGGSGNTIYF.